This T cell receptor beta chain comes out of a study of CD8 T cells in ankylosing spondylitis. As for this clonotype: Its antigen is undetermined. Since the CDR3 does not end with the conserved phenylalanine or tryptophan, this likely comes from a read error.

General study findings and limits: It was reported that disease-linked clones were significantly enriched in matched ankylosing spondylitis synovial fluid.

Researchers built TCR beta libraries using quantitative 5'-RACE with molecular barcodes. TCRdb used MiXCR to reprocess the 5' RACE reads, holding one entry per CDR3 protein. The data show about 250,000 distinct CDR3 sequences, roughly a third seen once. V lost 5 bases to trimming and J lost 5 bases, with 12 bases between them. This CDR3 is 13 amino acids long. The receptor comes from a male donor with ankylosing spondylitis or in good health (not recorded which). The V gene is TRBV12-3 or TRBV12-4, the J gene TRBJ2-5; tentative D call: TRBD1 (5 bases). Sequenced: blood, either unsorted or a sorted T cell fraction (not recorded which). CDR3 sequence reads: CASSLSGYETQYL. DNA of the CDR3: TGTGCCAGCAGTCTGTCAGGGTACGAGACCCAGTACTTG.